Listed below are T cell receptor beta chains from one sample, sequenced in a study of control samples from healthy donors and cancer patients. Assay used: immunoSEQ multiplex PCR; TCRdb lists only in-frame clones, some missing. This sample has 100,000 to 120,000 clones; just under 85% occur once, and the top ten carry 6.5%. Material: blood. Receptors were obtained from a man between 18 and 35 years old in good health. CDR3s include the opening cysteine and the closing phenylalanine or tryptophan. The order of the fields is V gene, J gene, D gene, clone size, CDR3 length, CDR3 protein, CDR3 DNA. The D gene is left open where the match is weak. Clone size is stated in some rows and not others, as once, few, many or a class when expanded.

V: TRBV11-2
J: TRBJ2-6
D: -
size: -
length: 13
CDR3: CATRGTGANVLTF
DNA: TGTGCCACCCGGGGGACTGGGGCCAACGTCCTGACTTTC

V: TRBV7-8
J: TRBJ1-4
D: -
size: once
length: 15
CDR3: CASSFAAGGGEKLFF
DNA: TGTGCCAGCAGCTTCGCGGCTGGGGGTGGAGAAAAACTGTTTTTT

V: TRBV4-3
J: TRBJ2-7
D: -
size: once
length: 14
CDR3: CASSSGTPSYEQYF
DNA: TGCGCCAGCAGCTCCGGGACTCCTTCCTACGAGCAGTACTTC

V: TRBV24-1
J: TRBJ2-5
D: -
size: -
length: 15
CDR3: CATSDLRTDQETQYF
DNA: TGTGCCACCAGTGATTTACGGACGGATCAAGAGACCCAGTACTTC

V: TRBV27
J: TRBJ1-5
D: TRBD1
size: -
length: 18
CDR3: CASSPITIPGQGSQPQHF
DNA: TGTGCCAGCAGTCCTATAACGATTCCGGGACAGGGGAGCCAGCCCCAGCATTTT

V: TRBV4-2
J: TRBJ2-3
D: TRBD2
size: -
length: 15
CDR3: CASSQGTSGSNTQYF
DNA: TGTGCCAGCAGCCAAGGGACTAGCGGCTCTAATACGCAGTATTTT

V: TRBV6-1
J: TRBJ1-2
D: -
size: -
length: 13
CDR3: CASSEPGTEGYTF
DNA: TGTGCCAGCAGTGAACCCGGGACCGAAGGCTACACCTTC

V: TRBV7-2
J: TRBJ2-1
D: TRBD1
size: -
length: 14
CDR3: CASSLRGPYNEQFF
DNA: TGTGCCAGCAGCCTCAGGGGGCCCTACAATGAGCAGTTCTTC

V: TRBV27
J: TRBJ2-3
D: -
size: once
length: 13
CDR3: CASSLGNPDTQYF
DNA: TGTGCCAGCAGTTTGGGAAATCCAGATACGCAGTATTTT

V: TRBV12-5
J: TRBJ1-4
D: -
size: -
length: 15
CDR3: CASGPLGGAVEKLFF
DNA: TGTGCTAGTGGTCCCCTTGGGGGCGCGGTGGAAAAACTGTTTTTT

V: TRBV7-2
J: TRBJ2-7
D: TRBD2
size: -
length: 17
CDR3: CASSLPFLAGAPYEQYF
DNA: TGTGCCAGCAGCCTTCCCTTCCTAGCGGGGGCCCCCTACGAGCAGTACTTC

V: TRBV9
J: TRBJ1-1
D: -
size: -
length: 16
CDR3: CASSAQQGMGNTEAFF
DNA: TGTGCCAGCAGCGCTCAACAGGGCATGGGAAACACTGAAGCTTTCTTT

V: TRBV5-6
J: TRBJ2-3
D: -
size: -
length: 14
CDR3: CASSLPGGTDTQYF
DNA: TGTGCCAGCAGCTTACCGGGGGGCACAGATACGCAGTATTTT

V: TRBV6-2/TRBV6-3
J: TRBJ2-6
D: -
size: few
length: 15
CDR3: CASSTPRAGANVLTF
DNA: TGTGCCAGCAGTACCCCCAGGGCCGGGGCCAACGTCCTGACTTTC

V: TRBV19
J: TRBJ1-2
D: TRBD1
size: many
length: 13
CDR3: CATKDRTNYGYTF
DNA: TGTGCCACGAAGGACAGGACTAACTATGGCTACACCTTC

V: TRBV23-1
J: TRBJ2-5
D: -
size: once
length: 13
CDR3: CASSLLRAKTQYF
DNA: TGCGCCAGCAGTCTTCTGAGGGCGAAGACCCAGTACTTC

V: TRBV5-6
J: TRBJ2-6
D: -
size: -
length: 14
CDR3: CASGSYSGANVLTF
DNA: TGTGCCAGCGGATCTTACTCTGGGGCCAACGTCCTGACTTTC

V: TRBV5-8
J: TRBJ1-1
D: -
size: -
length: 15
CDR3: CASSPGWGKATEAFF
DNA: TGTGCCAGCAGCCCAGGATGGGGAAAGGCCACTGAAGCTTTCTTT

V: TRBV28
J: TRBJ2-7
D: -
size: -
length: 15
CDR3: CASSSQGRPPYEQYF
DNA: TGTGCCAGCAGTTCTCAGGGGCGGCCGCCCTACGAGCAGTACTTC

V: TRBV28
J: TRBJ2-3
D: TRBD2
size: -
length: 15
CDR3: CASSYLAGLGNTQYF
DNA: TGTGCCAGCAGTTATCTAGCGGGGCTCGGGAATACGCAGTATTTT

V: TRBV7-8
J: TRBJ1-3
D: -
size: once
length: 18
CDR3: CASSLVVRTARDGNTIYF
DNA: TGTGCCAGCAGCTTAGTAGTTCGGACAGCCCGGGATGGAAACACCATATATTTT

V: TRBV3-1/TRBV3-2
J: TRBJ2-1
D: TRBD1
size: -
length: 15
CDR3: CASSPDRGLYNEQFF
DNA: TGTGCCAGCAGCCCGGACAGGGGGCTCTACAATGAGCAGTTCTTC

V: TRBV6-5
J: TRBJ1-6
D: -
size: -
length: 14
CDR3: CASSYRAFNSPLHF
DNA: TGTGCCAGCAGTTACCGGGCCTTTAATTCACCCCTCCACTTT

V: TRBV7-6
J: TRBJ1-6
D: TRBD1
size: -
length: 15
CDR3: CASSLGTGTNSPLHF
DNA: TGTGCCAGCAGCTTGGGGACAGGGACTAATTCACCCCTCCACTTT

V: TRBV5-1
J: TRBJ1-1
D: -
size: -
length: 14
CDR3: CASSLPGVNTEAFF
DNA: TGCGCCAGCAGCCTCCCAGGGGTGAACACTGAAGCTTTCTTT

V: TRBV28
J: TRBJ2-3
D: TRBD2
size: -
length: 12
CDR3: CASSPTSVTQYF
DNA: TGTGCCAGCAGTCCGACTAGCGTGACGCAGTATTTT

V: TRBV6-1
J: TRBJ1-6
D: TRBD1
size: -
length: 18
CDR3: CASSAPGQVLFYNSPLHF
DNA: TGTGCCAGCAGTGCGCCGGGACAGGTCCTTTTTTATAATTCACCCCTCCACTTT

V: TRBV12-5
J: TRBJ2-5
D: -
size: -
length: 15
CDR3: CASGLGGPGAETQYF
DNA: TGTGCTAGTGGTTTGGGGGGGCCAGGTGCAGAGACCCAGTACTTC

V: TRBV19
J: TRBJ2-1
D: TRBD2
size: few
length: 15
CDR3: CASSIQAGGRHEQFF
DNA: TGTGCCAGTAGTATCCAAGCGGGGGGGCGTCATGAGCAGTTCTTC

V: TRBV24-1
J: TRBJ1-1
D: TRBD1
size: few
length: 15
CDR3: CATSAEGQGDTEAFF
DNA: TGTGCCACCAGTGCCGAGGGCCAGGGGGACACTGAAGCTTTCTTT

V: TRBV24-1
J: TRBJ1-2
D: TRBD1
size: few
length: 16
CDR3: CATSGHPGQVNYGYTF
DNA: TGTGCCACCAGTGGTCACCCGGGACAGGTTAACTATGGCTACACCTTC

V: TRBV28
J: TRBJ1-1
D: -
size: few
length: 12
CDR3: CASRQGYAEAFF
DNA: TGTGCCAGCAGACAGGGTTACGCTGAAGCTTTCTTT

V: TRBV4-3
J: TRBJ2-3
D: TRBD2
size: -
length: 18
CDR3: CASSQDGPAGGSTDTQYF
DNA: TGCGCCAGCAGCCAAGATGGTCCGGCGGGGGGAAGCACAGATACGCAGTATTTT

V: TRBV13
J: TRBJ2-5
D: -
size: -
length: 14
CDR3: CASSIKQFQETQYF
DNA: TGTGCCAGCTCAATAAAACAGTTTCAAGAGACCCAGTACTTC

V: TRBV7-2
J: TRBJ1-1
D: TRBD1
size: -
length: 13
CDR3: CASSSLVTGGLFF
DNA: TGTGCCAGCAGCTCTCTCGTTACAGGGGGACTTTTCTTT

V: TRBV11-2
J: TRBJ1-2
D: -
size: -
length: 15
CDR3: CASRHTSADFYGYTF
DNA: TGTGCCAGCAGACATACGTCAGCCGACTTCTATGGCTACACCTTC

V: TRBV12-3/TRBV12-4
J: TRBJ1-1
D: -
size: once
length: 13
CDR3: CASSRSGGTEAFF
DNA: TGTGCCAGCAGTCGGAGTGGAGGCACTGAAGCTTTCTTT

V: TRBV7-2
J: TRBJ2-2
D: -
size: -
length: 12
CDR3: CASSLYTGELFF
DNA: TGTGCCAGCAGCCTATACACCGGGGAGCTGTTTTTT

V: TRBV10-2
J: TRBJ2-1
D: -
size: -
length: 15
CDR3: CASREVLSSYNEQFF
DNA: TGCGCCAGCAGGGAAGTGCTGAGCTCCTACAATGAGCAGTTCTTC

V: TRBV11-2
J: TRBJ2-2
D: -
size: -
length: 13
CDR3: CASSLTGSGELFF
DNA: TGTGCCAGCAGCCTCACTGGGTCCGGGGAGCTGTTTTTT

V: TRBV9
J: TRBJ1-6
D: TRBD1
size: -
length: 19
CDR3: CASSAGRQGLLGFNSPLHF
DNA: TGTGCCAGCAGCGCAGGAAGACAGGGGCTCCTAGGTTTTAATTCACCCCTCCACTTT

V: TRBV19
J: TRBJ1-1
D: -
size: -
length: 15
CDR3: CASSIFYRVDTEAFF
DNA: TGTGCCAGTAGTATTTTTTACAGGGTAGACACTGAAGCTTTCTTT

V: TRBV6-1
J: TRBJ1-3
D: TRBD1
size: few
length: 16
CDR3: CASSASGGLRGNTIYF
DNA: TGTGCCAGCAGTGCCTCAGGGGGCCTTCGTGGAAACACCATATATTTT

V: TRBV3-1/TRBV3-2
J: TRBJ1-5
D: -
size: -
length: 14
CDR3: CASSQDHQNQPQHF
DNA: TGTGCCAGCAGCCAAGATCATCAAAATCAGCCCCAGCATTTT

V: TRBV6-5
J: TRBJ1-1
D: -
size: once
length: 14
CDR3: CASSWTDGNTEAFF
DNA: TGTGCCAGCAGTTGGACGGACGGGAACACTGAAGCTTTCTTT

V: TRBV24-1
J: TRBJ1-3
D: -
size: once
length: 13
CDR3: CATSEASGNTIYF
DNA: TGTGCCACCTCAGAGGCCTCTGGAAACACCATATATTTT

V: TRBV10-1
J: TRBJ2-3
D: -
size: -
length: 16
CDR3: CASSGGSWTSTDTQYF
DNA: TGCGCCAGCAGTGGGGGTAGTTGGACGAGCACAGATACGCAGTATTTT

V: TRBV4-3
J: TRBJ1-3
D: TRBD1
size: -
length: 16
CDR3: CASSQAYQGAGNTIYF
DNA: TGCGCCAGCAGCCAAGCCTATCAGGGGGCCGGAAACACCATATATTTT

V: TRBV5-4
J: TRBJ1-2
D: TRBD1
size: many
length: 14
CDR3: CASSLGTGHYGYTF
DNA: TGTGCCAGCAGCTTGGGGACAGGGCACTATGGCTACACCTTC

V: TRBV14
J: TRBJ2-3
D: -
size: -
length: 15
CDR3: CASSPTRGKTDTQYF
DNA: TGTGCCAGCAGCCCAACTAGGGGGAAAACAGATACGCAGTATTTT

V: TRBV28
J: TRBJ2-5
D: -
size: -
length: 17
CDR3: CATRTQALTAPQETQYF
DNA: TGTGCCACTAGGACCCAAGCGTTGACAGCCCCACAAGAGACCCAGTACTTC

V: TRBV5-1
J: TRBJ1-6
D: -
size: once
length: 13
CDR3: CASSYYRDSPLHF
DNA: TGCGCCAGCAGCTATTACAGGGACTCACCCCTCCACTTT

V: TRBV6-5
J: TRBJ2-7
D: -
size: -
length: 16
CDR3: CASSYRKVTPGYEQYF
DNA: TGTGCCAGCAGTTACCGGAAGGTCACCCCGGGGTACGAGCAGTACTTC

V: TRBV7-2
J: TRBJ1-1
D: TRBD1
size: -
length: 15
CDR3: CASRLTGAMNTEAFF
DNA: TGTGCCAGCAGGCTGACAGGGGCTATGAACACTGAAGCTTTCTTT

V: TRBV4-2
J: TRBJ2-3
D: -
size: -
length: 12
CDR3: CASSQFGGTQYF
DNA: TGTGCCAGCAGCCAATTCGGTGGTACGCAGTATTTT

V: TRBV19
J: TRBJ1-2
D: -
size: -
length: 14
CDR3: CASTSTLTGYGYTF
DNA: TGTGCCAGTACCTCCACCCTCACGGGCTATGGCTACACCTTC

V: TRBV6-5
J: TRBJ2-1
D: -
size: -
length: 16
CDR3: CASSYKGTQTYNEQFF
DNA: TGTGCCAGCAGTTATAAAGGAACCCAAACCTACAATGAGCAGTTCTTC

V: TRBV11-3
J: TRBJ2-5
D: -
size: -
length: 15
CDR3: CASSPSKDSQETQYF
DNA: TGTGCCAGCAGCCCTAGCAAGGACAGCCAAGAGACCCAGTACTTC

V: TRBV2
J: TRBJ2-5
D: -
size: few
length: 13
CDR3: CASSMIGEETQYF
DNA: TGTGCCAGCAGTATGATAGGGGAAGAGACCCAGTACTTC

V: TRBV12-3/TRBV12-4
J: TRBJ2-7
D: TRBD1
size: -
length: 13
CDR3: CASRGTELYEQYF
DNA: TGTGCCAGCAGGGGGACAGAACTCTACGAGCAGTACTTC